This T cell receptor beta chain originates from a study of PD-L1 blockade in urothelial cancer. Turning to the study itself: Analysis of blood occurred 3 weeks (second dose) and 6 weeks after treatment start.

Only in-frame clones appear in the TCRdb table, and some are missing; sequencing was by immunoSEQ multiplex PCR. The sample records under 50,000 clones, 86% being singletons. Time point noted: peripheral blood 6 weeks after treatment start. This clone was recorded a few times. This clonotype was sampled from a man aged 60-69 years with urothelial cancer. Sequences were derived from PBMCs, sampled around atezolizumab (anti-PD-L1) treatment.

The CDR3 region is CASSIGIRKETQYF. The CDR3 DNA follows: TGTGCCAGTAGTATAGGAATCAGAAAGGAGACCCAGTACTTC. The chain has TRBV19 and TRBJ2-5; D gene unclear. V was cut by 1 base and J by 5 bases, with 11 bases left in between. This CDR3 contains 14 residues. CDR1 and CDR2 from the germline V gene are LNHDA and SQIVND (reference sequence).